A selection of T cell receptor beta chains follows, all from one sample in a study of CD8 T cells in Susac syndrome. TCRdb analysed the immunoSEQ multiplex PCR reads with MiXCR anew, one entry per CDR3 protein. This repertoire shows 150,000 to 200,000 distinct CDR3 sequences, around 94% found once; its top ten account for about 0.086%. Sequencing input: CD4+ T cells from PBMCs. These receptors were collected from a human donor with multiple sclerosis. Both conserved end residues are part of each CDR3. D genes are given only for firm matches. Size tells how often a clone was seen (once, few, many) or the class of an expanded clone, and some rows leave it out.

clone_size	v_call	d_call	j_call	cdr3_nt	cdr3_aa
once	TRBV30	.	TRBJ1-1	TGTGCCTGGAGTGTACCAGGGTTGAGGACTGAAGCTTTCTTT	CAWSVPGLRTEAFF
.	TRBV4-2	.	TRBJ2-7	TGTGCCAGCAGCCCCCAGACAGGACCCTACGAGCAGTACTTC	CASSPQTGPYEQYF
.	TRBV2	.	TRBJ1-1	TGTGCCAGCGGCGACCCTCGGAGGCAGGGGACTGAAGCTTTCTTT	CASGDPRRQGTEAFF
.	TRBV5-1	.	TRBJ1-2	TGCGCCAGCAGCTTGGGGCCTGGGTATGGCTACACCTTC	CASSLGPGYGYTF
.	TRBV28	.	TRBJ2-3	TGTGCCAGCAGTCCCCGTGGGAATATTTGGGGATTGGGAACAGATACGCAGTATTTT	CASSPRGNIWGLGTDTQYF
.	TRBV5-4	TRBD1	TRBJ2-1	TGTGCCAGCAGCACCCCGGGACAGGGATTCCATGGGCAGTTCTTC	CASSTPGQGFHGQFF
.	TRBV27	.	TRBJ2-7	TGTGCCAGCAGTTTATCAAGAGGGCCGAGCTCCTACGAGCAGTACTTC	CASSLSRGPSSYEQYF
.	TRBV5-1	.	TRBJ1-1	TGCGCCAGCAGCTTCCAGGCTCCAGGGGACACTGAAGCTTTCTTT	CASSFQAPGDTEAFF
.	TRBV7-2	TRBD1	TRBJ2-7	TGTGCCAGCAGCTTAGTTGCAGGGACAGGCTACGAGCAGTACTTC	CASSLVAGTGYEQYF
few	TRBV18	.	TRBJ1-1	TGTGCCAGCTCTGAGGTGAACACTGAAGCTTTCTTT	CASSEVNTEAFF
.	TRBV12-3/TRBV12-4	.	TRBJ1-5	TGTGCCAGCAGTTTAGAGGGGGGAGGGAATCAGCCCCAGCATTTT	CASSLEGGGNQPQHF
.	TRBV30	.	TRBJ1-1	TGTGCCTGGAGTGCACGGACTGAAGCTTTCTTT	CAWSARTEAFF
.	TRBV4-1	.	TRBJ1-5	TGCGCCAGCAGCCATCTCGTAGTCGGCAGCAATCAGCCCCAGCATTTT	CASSHLVVGSNQPQHF
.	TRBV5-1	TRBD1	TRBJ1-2	TGCGCCAGCAGCTTAGGGACAGGGTGGGACTATGGCTACACCTTC	CASSLGTGWDYGYTF
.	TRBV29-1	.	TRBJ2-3	TGCAGCGTTGTCCTGGAGCTCGTAGATACGCAGTATTTT	CSVVLELVDTQYF
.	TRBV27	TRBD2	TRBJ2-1	TGTGCCAGCAGTTTACAAGCGGGAGGGGGGGAGGAGCAGTTCTTC	CASSLQAGGGEEQFF
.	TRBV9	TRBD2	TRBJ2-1	TGTGCCAGCAGCTTCAAGGTAGGGTCTAGCGGGAGGGCCTACAATGAGCAGTTCTTC	CASSFKVGSSGRAYNEQFF
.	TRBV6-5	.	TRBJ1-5	TGTGCCAGCAGTTACTCGATAGCAGGGGCTGGTCAGCCCCAGCATTTT	CASSYSIAGAGQPQHF
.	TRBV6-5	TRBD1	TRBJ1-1	TGTGCCAGCAGTTACCCAAGACAGGGGGCACATGAGAACACTGAAGCTTTCTTT	CASSYPRQGAHENTEAFF
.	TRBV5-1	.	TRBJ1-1	TGCGCCAGCAACAGGGACGGATACACTGAAGCTTTCTTT	CASNRDGYTEAFF
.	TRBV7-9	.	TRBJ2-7	TGTGCCAGCAGCTTAGCGGACTTAGGGCGACGGAACTTC	CASSLADLGRRNF
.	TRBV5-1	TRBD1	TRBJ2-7	TGCGCCAGCAGCTTGGGCTCCGGGACAGGGCCCACCTACGAGCAGTACTTC	CASSLGSGTGPTYEQYF
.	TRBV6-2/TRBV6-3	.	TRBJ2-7	TGTGCCAGCGGACATCTAGCGTCCGGGGAGCAGTACTTC	CASGHLASGEQYF
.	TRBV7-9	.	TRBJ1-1	TGTGCCAGCAGCTTCCCACGGCCGGACAGAGACACTGAAGCTTTCTTT	CASSFPRPDRDTEAFF
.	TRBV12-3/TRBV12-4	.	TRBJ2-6	TGTGCCAGCAGACCTACCACCGGGACTCCTTTCAACGTCCTGACTTTC	CASRPTTGTPFNVLTF
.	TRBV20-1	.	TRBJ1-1	TGCAGTGCGGGGGGACCATTGAACACTGAAGCTTTCTTT	CSAGGPLNTEAFF